These T cell receptor beta chains were read from a single sample in a study of identifying expanded T cells in peripheral blood. The table came from immunoSEQ multiplex PCR; TCRdb's copy has only in-frame clones and leaves some out. The data contain 81,000 or so clones, roughly 84% of them seen just once; the ten biggest clones take up about 19%. The sequenced material came from blood. Receptor source: a person aged 18 to 75 in good health. Both conserved end residues are part of each CDR3. The order of the fields is clone size, J gene, V gene, D gene, CDR3 DNA, CDR3 protein. The D gene is left open where the match is weak. Size tells how often a clone was seen (once, few, many) or the class of an expanded clone, and some rows leave it out.

size: -
J: TRBJ2-1
V: TRBV7-2
D: TRBD2
DNA: TGTGCCAGCAGCTTATCCTCTCTAGCGGGAGGTTACAATGAGCAGTTCTTC
CDR3: CASSLSSLAGGYNEQFF

size: -
J: TRBJ2-1
V: TRBV5-4
D: -
DNA: TGTGCCAGCAGCTTGGATAGGAATGAGCAGTTCTTC
CDR3: CASSLDRNEQFF

size: -
J: TRBJ2-7
V: TRBV5-1
D: TRBD2
DNA: TGCGCCAGCAGCTCGACGGATAGCGGGGGCTACGAGCAGTACTTC
CDR3: CASSSTDSGGYEQYF

size: -
J: TRBJ1-1
V: TRBV29-1
D: -
DNA: TGCAGCGTTGAACGACCAGGGGCGGCCAACACTGAAGCTTTCTTT
CDR3: CSVERPGAANTEAFF

size: -
J: TRBJ2-4
V: TRBV4-3
D: -
DNA: TGCGCCAGCAGCCAAGTAGGTGGGGCTTACATTCAGTACTTC
CDR3: CASSQVGGAYIQYF

size: -
J: TRBJ1-1
V: TRBV28
D: -
DNA: TGTGCCAGCAGTTTATATGGGAGTGGGTGGACTGAAGCTTTCTTT
CDR3: CASSLYGSGWTEAFF

size: once
J: TRBJ2-7
V: TRBV4-1
D: TRBD2
DNA: TGCGCCAGCAGCCAACGACTAGCGGGAGCCTACAAACTCCCCTACGAGCAGTACTTC
CDR3: CASSQRLAGAYKLPYEQYF

size: -
J: TRBJ1-1
V: TRBV27
D: TRBD1
DNA: TGTGCCAGCAGTTTATCGAGTCAGGGGGCCATGAACACTGAAGCTTTCTTT
CDR3: CASSLSSQGAMNTEAFF

size: -
J: TRBJ1-2
V: TRBV28
D: -
DNA: TGTGCCAGCAGGCCACAGCCGTTTTATGGCTACACCTTC
CDR3: CASRPQPFYGYTF

size: -
J: TRBJ1-1
V: TRBV28
D: TRBD1
DNA: TGTGCCAGCAGCGTCTTACAGGGGGGGAACACTGAAGCTTTCTTT
CDR3: CASSVLQGGNTEAFF

size: -
J: TRBJ2-6
V: TRBV7-8
D: -
DNA: TGTGCCAGCAGCGGGAGAAGGTCTGGGGCCAACGTCCTGACTTTC
CDR3: CASSGRRSGANVLTF

size: once
J: TRBJ2-7
V: TRBV28
D: TRBD2
DNA: TGTGCCAGCAGTTCCCCGGGAGGGATCGCGACCTACGAGCAGTACTTC
CDR3: CASSSPGGIATYEQYF

size: -
J: TRBJ2-2
V: TRBV7-2
D: TRBD1
DNA: TGTGCCAGCAGCTTAGTACAGGGGTACACCGGGGAGCTGTTTTTT
CDR3: CASSLVQGYTGELFF

size: -
J: TRBJ2-7
V: TRBV6-5
D: -
DNA: TGTGCCAGCAGTTACATTTCCGACTCTCGGGCCCACGAGCAGTACTTC
CDR3: CASSYISDSRAHEQYF

size: -
J: TRBJ2-7
V: TRBV19
D: -
DNA: TGTGCCTCAGAGTACGAGCAGTACTTC
CDR3: CASEYEQYF

size: -
J: TRBJ2-7
V: TRBV4-3
D: -
DNA: TGCGCCAGCAGCCAAGATTCCGGGTCCTACGAGCAGTACTTC
CDR3: CASSQDSGSYEQYF

size: -
J: TRBJ2-3
V: TRBV28
D: -
DNA: TGTGCCAGCAGTTCTGACAGGAGCACAGATACGCAGTATTTT
CDR3: CASSSDRSTDTQYF

size: -
J: TRBJ2-7
V: TRBV28
D: TRBD2
DNA: TGTGCCAGCAGTTCAATTCCAGGACTAGCGGGAGCCCACGAGCAGTACTTC
CDR3: CASSSIPGLAGAHEQYF

size: -
J: TRBJ2-1
V: TRBV9
D: -
DNA: TGTGCCAGCAGCGTAGACGCGGGAACTTACAATGAGCAGTTCTTC
CDR3: CASSVDAGTYNEQFF

size: -
J: TRBJ2-1
V: TRBV27
D: TRBD2
DNA: TGTGCCAGCAGTCCCAGCGGGGGATACAATGAGCAGTTCTTC
CDR3: CASSPSGGYNEQFF

size: once
J: TRBJ1-1
V: TRBV4-1
D: -
DNA: TGCGCCAGCAGCCCCCAAGGGGGAGGGGGAAACACTGAAGCTTTCTTT
CDR3: CASSPQGGGGNTEAFF

size: -
J: TRBJ2-5
V: TRBV9
D: -
DNA: TGTGCCAGCAGCGTAGCTCAGGGGGGAATCCAAGAGACCCAGTACTTC
CDR3: CASSVAQGGIQETQYF

size: -
J: TRBJ2-1
V: TRBV28
D: -
DNA: TGTGCCAGCTTCCCCAGGGGGAGGTCCTACAATGAGCAGTTCTTC
CDR3: CASFPRGRSYNEQFF

size: -
J: TRBJ2-3
V: TRBV2
D: -
DNA: TGTGCCAGCAGTGAAATGGGAGGAGGCACAGATACGCAGTATTTT
CDR3: CASSEMGGGTDTQYF

size: -
J: TRBJ1-4
V: TRBV5-1
D: -
DNA: TGCGCCAGCAGCTTGGTCGGGGAGAGTGGTGAAAAACTGTTTTTT
CDR3: CASSLVGESGEKLFF

size: -
J: TRBJ2-7
V: TRBV30
D: -
DNA: TGTGCCTGGCGCCCATACATAGACACAACCTACGAGCAGTACTTC
CDR3: CAWRPYIDTTYEQYF

size: once
J: TRBJ2-7
V: TRBV6-6
D: -
DNA: TGTGCCAGCAGTTACTCGACAGCCGCCTACGAGCAGTACTTC
CDR3: CASSYSTAAYEQYF

size: -
J: TRBJ2-7
V: TRBV18
D: -
DNA: TGTGCCAGCTCACCCGGGTCGGCTTCCTACGAGCAGTACTTC
CDR3: CASSPGSASYEQYF

size: -
J: TRBJ2-5
V: TRBV7-2
D: -
DNA: TGTGCCAGCAGCTTCACCTCGGGGGCTGGGGAGACCCAGTACTTC
CDR3: CASSFTSGAGETQYF

size: -
J: TRBJ2-5
V: TRBV27
D: TRBD1
DNA: TGTGCCAGCAGTACCGGGACAGGGATTCAAGAGACCCAGTACTTC
CDR3: CASSTGTGIQETQYF

size: -
J: TRBJ2-7
V: TRBV18
D: TRBD1
DNA: TGTGCCAGCTCACCACCGACAGGGGGCGGTAATACCTACGAGCAGTACTTC
CDR3: CASSPPTGGGNTYEQYF

size: -
J: TRBJ2-7
V: TRBV5-4
D: TRBD1
DNA: TGTGCCAGCAGCTCGTACGGGACAGGGCCCGTCGAGCAGTACTTC
CDR3: CASSSYGTGPVEQYF

size: -
J: TRBJ1-3
V: TRBV29-1
D: -
DNA: TGCAGCGTTGTGGAATCCTCTGGAAACACCATATATTTT
CDR3: CSVVESSGNTIYF

size: few
J: TRBJ2-1
V: TRBV10-3
D: TRBD2
DNA: TGTGCCATCCGGACTAGCGGGTCAGGCAATGAGCAGTTCTTC
CDR3: CAIRTSGSGNEQFF

size: -
J: TRBJ2-1
V: TRBV19
D: TRBD2
DNA: TGTGCCAGTAGTGCGGTAGCGGGAGATTTATACAATGAGCAGTTCTTC
CDR3: CASSAVAGDLYNEQFF

size: once
J: TRBJ2-2
V: TRBV28
D: -
DNA: TGTGCCAGCAGTTTAACCACCTACACCGGGGAGCTGTTTTTT
CDR3: CASSLTTYTGELFF

size: -
J: TRBJ1-1
V: TRBV7-2
D: -
DNA: TGTGCCAGCAGCTCGGGGGGAAGTCTTTCGGAAGCTTTCTTT
CDR3: CASSSGGSLSEAFF

size: -
J: TRBJ1-5
V: TRBV7-2
D: -
DNA: TGTGCCAGCAGCTTTCTGGATCTTGGCAATCAGCCCCAGCATTTT
CDR3: CASSFLDLGNQPQHF

size: -
J: TRBJ1-5
V: TRBV4-1
D: TRBD1
DNA: TGCGCCAGCAGCCGAGAACAGGGGGCGCGTAATCAGCCCCAGCATTTT
CDR3: CASSREQGARNQPQHF

size: -
J: TRBJ1-1
V: TRBV19
D: -
DNA: TGTGCCAGTAAAGCCAGGGGTCCCACTGAAGCTTTCTTT
CDR3: CASKARGPTEAFF

size: -
J: TRBJ1-4
V: TRBV4-1
D: -
DNA: TGCGCCAGCAGCCAAGGGGCCTTCGTCGGGGCGCCTGAGGAAAAACTGTTTTTT
CDR3: CASSQGAFVGAPEEKLFF

size: -
J: TRBJ2-5
V: TRBV28
D: TRBD2
DNA: TGTGCCAGCAGTTATCTAGCGGGAGGTCAAGAGACCCAGTACTTC
CDR3: CASSYLAGGQETQYF

size: many
J: TRBJ2-1
V: TRBV7-2
D: TRBD2
DNA: TGTGCCAGCAGCTTAGAGCTAGCGGGAGGGACAAATGAGCAGTTCTTC
CDR3: CASSLELAGGTNEQFF

size: -
J: TRBJ2-2
V: TRBV7-2
D: -
DNA: TGTGCCAGCAGCTCACAACAAGCCACCGGGGAGCTGTTTTTT
CDR3: CASSSQQATGELFF

size: -
J: TRBJ1-2
V: TRBV7-8
D: TRBD1
DNA: TGTGCCAGCAGCCCCGCCGACAGGGGGCGCGACTATGGCTACACCTTC
CDR3: CASSPADRGRDYGYTF

size: -
J: TRBJ2-7
V: TRBV19
D: -
DNA: TGTGCCAGTAGTATCGGTTTTGTGGCAGCCTCCTACGAGCAGTACTTC
CDR3: CASSIGFVAASYEQYF

size: -
J: TRBJ1-1
V: TRBV19
D: -
DNA: TGTGCCAGTCCCCCGGCAGGGAGAAGCACTGAAGCTTTCTTT
CDR3: CASPPAGRSTEAFF